Sequencing of this T cell receptor (beta chain) was carried out in a study of regulatory T cells in long-lasting Graves disease. Sample time point: persistent/refractory GD, antithyroid drugs over 5 years with positive TRAb. Isolated PBMC RNA provided the starting material for the TCR library. The patient group derived from an endocrinology department in Xi'an, China. This CDR3 is 14 amino acids long. V was clipped by 5 bases and J by 7 bases, with 18 bases between them. Germline V gene data show CDR1 as MNHNS and CDR2 as SASEGT. This clonotype has just a few counts. Building the TCR beta libraries relied on iRepertoire HTBI primers, and CDR3 regions underwent Arm-PCR. TCRdb used MiXCR to reprocess the multiplex PCR reads, holding one entry per CDR3 protein. The sample has hundreds of thousands of distinct CDR3 sequences; around 20% are singletons.

The chain employs TRBV6-1 and TRBJ2-7; tentatively, D is TRBD1 (6 bases). This sequence was found in a female donor with Graves disease. The sequencing here drew on peripheral blood mononuclear cells (PBMCs), taken when the disease was refractory, from a patient treated with antithyroid drugs. CDR3 sequence (DNA): TGTGCCAGCAGTCCCGGGACAACTCCTAGGGAGCAGTACTTC. This translates into CASSPGTTPREQYF.